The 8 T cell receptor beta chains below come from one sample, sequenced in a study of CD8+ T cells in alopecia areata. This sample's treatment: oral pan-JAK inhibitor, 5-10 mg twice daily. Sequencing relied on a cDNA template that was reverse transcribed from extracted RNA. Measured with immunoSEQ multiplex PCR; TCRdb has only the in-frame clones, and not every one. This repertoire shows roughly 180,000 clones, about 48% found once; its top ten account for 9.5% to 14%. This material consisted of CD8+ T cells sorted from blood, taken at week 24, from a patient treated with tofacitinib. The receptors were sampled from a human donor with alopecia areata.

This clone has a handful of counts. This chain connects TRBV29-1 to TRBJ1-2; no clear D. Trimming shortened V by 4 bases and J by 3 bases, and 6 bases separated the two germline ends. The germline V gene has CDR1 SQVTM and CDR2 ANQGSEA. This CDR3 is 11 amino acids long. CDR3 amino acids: CSVVEDYGYTF. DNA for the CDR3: TGCAGCGTTGTGGAGGACTATGGCTACACCTTC.

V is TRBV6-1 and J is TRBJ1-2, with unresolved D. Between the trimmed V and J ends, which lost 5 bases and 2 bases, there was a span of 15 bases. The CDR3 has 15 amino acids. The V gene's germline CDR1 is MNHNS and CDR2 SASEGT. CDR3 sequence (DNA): TGTGCCAGCAGTCAAGACTCCGGGAACAACTATGGCTACACCTTC. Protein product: CASSQDSGNNYGYTF.

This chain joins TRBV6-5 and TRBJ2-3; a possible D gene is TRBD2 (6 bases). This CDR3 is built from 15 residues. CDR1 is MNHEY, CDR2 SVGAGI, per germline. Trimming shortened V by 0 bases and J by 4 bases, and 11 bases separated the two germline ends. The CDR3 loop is CASSYSGGRADTQYF. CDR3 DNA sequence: TGTGCCAGCAGTTACTCGGGAGGACGGGCAGATACGCAGTATTTT.

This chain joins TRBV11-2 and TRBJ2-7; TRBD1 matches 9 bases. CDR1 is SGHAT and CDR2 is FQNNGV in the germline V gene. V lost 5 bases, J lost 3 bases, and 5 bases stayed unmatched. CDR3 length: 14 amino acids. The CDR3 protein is CASSLPGQGYEQYF. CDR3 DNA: TGTGCCAGCAGCCTACCGGGACAGGGCTACGAGCAGTACTTC.

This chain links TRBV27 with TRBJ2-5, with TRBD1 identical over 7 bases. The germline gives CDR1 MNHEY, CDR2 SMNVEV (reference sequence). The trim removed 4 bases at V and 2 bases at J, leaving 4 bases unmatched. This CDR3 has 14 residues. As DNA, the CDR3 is TGTGCCAGCAGTTCCGGGACAGCGCAAGAGACCCAGTACTTC. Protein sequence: CASSSGTAQETQYF.

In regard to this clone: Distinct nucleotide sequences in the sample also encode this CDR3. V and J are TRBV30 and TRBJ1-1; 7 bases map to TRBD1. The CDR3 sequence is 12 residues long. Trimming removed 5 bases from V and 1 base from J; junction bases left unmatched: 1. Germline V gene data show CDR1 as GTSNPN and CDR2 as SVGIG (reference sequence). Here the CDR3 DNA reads TGTGCCTGGCGACAGGGGAACACTGAAGCTTTCTTT. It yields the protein CAWRQGNTEAFF.

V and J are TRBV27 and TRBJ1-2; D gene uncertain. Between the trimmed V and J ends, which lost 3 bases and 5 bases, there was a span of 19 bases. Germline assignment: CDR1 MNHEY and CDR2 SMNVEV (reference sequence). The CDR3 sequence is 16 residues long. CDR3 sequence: CASSLTWQAGIYGYTF. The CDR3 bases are TGTGCCAGCAGTTTGACCTGGCAGGCCGGGATATATGGCTACACCTTC.

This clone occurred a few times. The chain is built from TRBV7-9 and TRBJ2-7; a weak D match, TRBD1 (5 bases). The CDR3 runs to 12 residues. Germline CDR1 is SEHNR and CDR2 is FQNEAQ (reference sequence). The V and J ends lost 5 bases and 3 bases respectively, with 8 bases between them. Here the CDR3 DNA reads TGTGCCAGCAGCATGACAGACTACGAGCAGTACTTC. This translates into CASSMTDYEQYF.